A single sample is the source of the 8 T cell receptor beta chains below, sequenced in a study of regulatory T cells in long-lasting Graves disease. Stated time point: newly diagnosed GD, antithyroid drugs for less than 3 months. With RNA extracted from PBMCs as input, the TCR library was made. Libraries of TCR beta came from iRepertoire HTBI primers plus Arm-PCR of CDR3 regions. TCRdb reprocessed the multiplex PCR reads via MiXCR and lists one record per CDR3 protein. The data show around 240,000 distinct CDR3 sequences, 15% to 20% seen once. This same sample was also taken into another study, of T cells in Graves' hyperthyroidism and ophthalmopathy.

The sequencing here drew on peripheral blood mononuclear cells (PBMCs), taken at new diagnosis, from a patient treated with antithyroid drugs. The receptors shown here come from a woman aged 25-40 years with Graves disease.

In its sample, this clonotype was seen many times. The V gene is TRBV18, the J gene TRBJ1-6, with D uncertain. Germline assignment: CDR1 KGHSH and CDR2 LQKENI. The CDR3 has 13 residues. V lost 2 bases to trimming and J lost 15 bases, with 14 bases between them. The CDR3 here is CASSPGSKSDLHF. Written as DNA, the CDR3 is TGTGCCAGCTCACCAGGTAGTAAATCGGACCTCCACTTT.

Many counts were recorded for this clonotype. This rearrangement joins TRBV3-1 to TRBJ2-7, with 9 bases lining up with TRBD1. The CDR3 is made up of 20 amino acids. The junction had 22 bases not matched to a gene; V was cut back by 4 bases and J by 3 bases. CDR1 is LGHDT and CDR2 is YNNKEL in the germline V gene (reference sequence). The CDR3 nucleotides read TGTGCCAGCAGCCGGCCCCCCTTGGGACAGGGCTTGGTGCATCGCTACGAGCAGTACTTC. Its translation is CASSRPPLGQGLVHRYEQYF.

This clonotype has just a few counts. The chain has TRBV9 and TRBJ2-1, with D possibly matching TRBD1 (5 bases). V dropped 4 bases and J dropped 6 bases, with 17 bases sitting between them. This CDR3 spans 15 amino acids. Germline V CDR1 and CDR2: SGDLS, YYNGEE. CDR3 amino acids: CASSPGAGQFNEQFF. As DNA, the CDR3 is TGTGCCAGCAGCCCTGGGGCAGGGCAATTCAATGAGCAGTTCTTC. Combining the CDR3 with reference TRBV9 and TRBJ2-1 gives the whole variable domain DSGVTQTPKHLITATGQRVTLRCSPRSGDLSVYWYQQSLDQGLQFLIQYYNGEERAKGNILERFSAQQFPDLHSELNLSSLELGDSALYFCASSPGAGQFNEQFFGPGTRLTVL.

The table lists this clonotype with many counts. This chain connects TRBV3-1 to TRBJ2-4; D may be TRBD2 (5 bases). Germline CDR1 LGHDT, CDR2 YNNKEL (reference sequence). V lost 3 bases to trimming and J lost 5 bases, with 17 bases between them. This CDR3 region has 16 residues. The CDR3 DNA follows: TGTGCCAGCAGCCAGGTCACGGGGAGAGGTGAAAACATTCAGTACTTC. This codes for CASSQVTGRGENIQYF.

This clonotype came up a few times. This chain joins TRBV6-1 and TRBJ1-5; D not resolved. The germline CDR1 and CDR2 sequences are MNHNS and SASEGT. Deletions cut 4 bases from V and 6 bases from J, with 16 bases between. The CDR3 spans 15 residues. CDR3: CASSGSGNGRQPQHF. As DNA, the CDR3 is TGTGCCAGCAGTGGCTCGGGGAATGGCCGTCAGCCCCAGCATTTT.

In this sample, this clonotype turned up many times. The chain carries TRBV4-1 and TRBJ2-7; the match to TRBD2 covers 14 bases. The germline gives CDR1 MGHRA, CDR2 YSYEKL. V was clipped by 0 bases and J by 0 bases; unmatched bases: 4. This CDR3 has 18 residues. The CDR3, as DNA: TGCGCCAGCAGCCAAGATTGGACTAGCGGGGGGTACTCCTACGAGCAGTACTTC. Its translation is CASSQDWTSGGYSYEQYF.

This clonotype came up many times. V gene TRBV5-1 combines with J gene TRBJ2-1; D ambiguous. V lost 3 bases to trimming and J lost 9 bases, with 25 bases between them. Germline values: CDR1 SGHRS, CDR2 YFSETQ. The CDR3 extends over 17 amino acids. CDR3 region: CASSSPPPEDPTIEQFF. CDR3 coding DNA: TGCGCCAGCAGCTCTCCGCCCCCAGAGGACCCTACAATTGAGCAGTTCTTC.

This clonotype was picked up many times. The chain uses TRBV2 and TRBJ2-2, with 8 bases aligning to TRBD1. The CDR3 totals 14 residues. V shed 4 bases, J shed 5 bases, and the junction held 3 bases outside the gene matches. Per the germline V gene, CDR1 is SNHLY and CDR2 is FYNNEI. CDR3: CASSGQGSTGELFF. The CDR3, as DNA: TGTGCCAGCAGTGGACAGGGGTCAACCGGGGAGCTGTTTTTT.